The 23 T cell receptor beta chains below all came from one sample that was sequenced in a study of OX40 agonist ivuxolimab in advanced cancers. Assay: immunoSEQ multiplex PCR; the TCRdb copy retains only in-frame clones and omits some. Found here are 77,000 or so clones, around nine tenths of them singletons; the top ten hold 0.68%. This material consisted of CD4+ or CD8+ T cells sorted from blood, taken in a trial of the OX40 agonist ivuxolimab. These TCRs come from an adult with an advanced solid tumor such as melanoma, head and neck, liver or kidney cancer.

The chain employs TRBV30 and TRBJ2-3, with 7 nucleotides matching TRBD1. CDR3 length: 14 residues. Germline V CDR1 and CDR2: GTSNPN, SVGIG (reference sequence). J gave up 3 bases and V 3 bases, and 6 bases lay outside the gene matches. CDR3 sequence reads: CAWRAGGSTDTQYF. Written as DNA, the CDR3 is TGTGCCTGGAGGGCAGGGGGTTCTACAGATACGCAGTATTTT.

The gene calls are TRBV2 and TRBJ2-1; a possible D gene is TRBD1 (6 bases). Germline CDR1 is SNHLY and CDR2 is FYNNEI. CDR3 length: 14 amino acids. V was clipped by 3 bases and J by 5 bases, with 11 bases between them. The CDR3 sequence is CASSEVWGHNEQFF. The CDR3 DNA is TGTGCCAGCAGTGAGGTCTGGGGGCACAATGAGCAGTTCTTC.

The rearrangement links TRBV7-8 to TRBJ1-5, with D uncertain. Germline-derived CDR1 and CDR2 are SGHVS and FQNEAQ. V gave up 5 bases and J gave up 5 bases, with 7 bases separating them. The CDR3 is made up of 12 amino acids. Here the CDR3 DNA reads TGTGCCAGCAGCCAAAGGGATCAGCCCCAGCATTTT. Translating it yields CASSQRDQPQHF.

This clone came up once. The rearrangement joins TRBV28 to TRBJ2-2; D call uncertain. Germline V gene sequence: CDR1 MDHEN, CDR2 SYDVKM. The CDR3 sequence is 12 residues long. Trimming cost V 6 bases and J 3 bases, with 5 bases left between them. The CDR3 DNA is TGTGCCAGCAGGGCATACACCGGGGAGCTGTTTTTT. Amino acid sequence: CASRAYTGELFF.

This chain connects TRBV6-5 to TRBJ1-2; D remains unclear. Trimming stripped 5 bases from V and 2 bases from J, with 9 bases between. This CDR3 contains 13 residues. CDR1 MNHEY and CDR2 SVGAGI come from the germline V gene. Written as DNA, the CDR3 is TGTGCCAGCAGTCAACAGATAAACTATGGCTACACCTTC. It codes for CASSQQINYGYTF.

The V call is TRBV6-5, the J call TRBJ2-7; TRBD2 agrees at 13 bases. The CDR3 has 15 amino acids. V trimming: 6 bases; J trimming: 3 bases; junction bases outside the gene matches: 5. Germline V CDR1 and CDR2: MNHEY, SVGAGI. CDR3 bases: TGTGCCAGCAGCTCCGGGACTAGCGGGAACTACGAGCAGTACTTC. Protein sequence: CASSSGTSGNYEQYF.

The genes are TRBV7-2 and TRBJ2-7; 9 nucleotides agree with TRBD2. The germline V gene has CDR1 SGHTA and CDR2 FQGNSA. The CDR3 runs 15 residues. V shed 6 bases and J 0 bases; nucleotides not matched to a gene: 6. The CDR3 DNA reads as TGTGCCAGCAGTCTTAGCGGGAGTGGCTCCTACGAGCAGTACTTC. Its translation is CASSLSGSGSYEQYF.

This chain joins TRBV5-1 and TRBJ2-7, with no clear D. Trimming cost V 0 bases and J 7 bases, with 11 bases left between them. The length of the CDR3 is 13 residues. In germline, CDR1 is SGHRS, CDR2 YFSETQ. CDR3 DNA sequence: TGCGCCAGCAGCTTGGACCCGGCTGGGGAGCAGTACTTC. This encodes CASSLDPAGEQYF. Looking up the rest from reference TRBV5-1 and TRBJ2-7 gives the full variable domain: KAGVTQTPRYLIKTRGQQVTLSCSPISGHRSVSWYQQTPGQGLQFLFEYFSETQRNKGNFPGRFSGRQFSNSRSEMNVSTLELGDSALYLCASSLDPAGEQYFGPGTRLTVT.

The genes are TRBV19 and TRBJ1-2, with D possibly TRBD1 on 5 matching bases. CDR1 LNHDA and CDR2 SQIVND come from the germline V gene (reference sequence). The CDR3 loop spans 14 amino acids. The germline V and J ends were trimmed by 2 bases and 4 bases, with 11 bases remaining between them. The CDR3 loop is CASSILQGLYGYTF. The CDR3 nucleotides read TGTGCCAGTAGTATACTCCAGGGACTCTATGGCTACACCTTC.

This sequence joins TRBV5-1 and TRBJ2-2; the D is unclear. CDR1 and CDR2 from the germline V gene are SGHRS and YFSETQ. This CDR3 spans 12 amino acids. V lost 2 bases, J lost 4 bases, and 3 bases lay in between. The CDR3 here is CASSFSTGELFF. CDR3 nucleotide sequence: TGCGCCAGCAGCTTCAGCACCGGGGAGCTGTTTTTT.

This chain uses TRBV21-1 with TRBJ2-5; TRBD1 is taken as the D call from the table, unchecked against the DNA. TRBV21-1 is reported as a pseudogene. The CDR3 loop spans 17 amino acids. CDR3 amino acids: CASSKVHVQWGPETQYF. In nucleotides, the CDR3 is TGTGCCAGCAGCAAAGTTCACGTGCAATGGGGCCCCGAGACCCAGTACTTC.

The V gene is TRBV4-1, the J gene TRBJ2-1; TRBD2 matches 13 bases. The V and J ends lost 2 bases and 7 bases, in that order; junction bases with no gene match: 2. Per the germline V gene, CDR1 is MGHRA and CDR2 is YSYEKL. This CDR3 is built from 15 residues. The CDR3 loop reads CASSQTSGRANEQFF. The CDR3 DNA reads as TGCGCCAGCAGCCAAACTAGCGGGAGGGCGAATGAGCAGTTCTTC.

Concerning this clone: One end of the junction does not line up with germline, which may come from a read error. This rearrangement joins TRBV6-5 to TRBJ2-7, with D perhaps TRBD2 (6 bases). The CDR3 is 12 amino acids. Germline V CDR1 and CDR2: MNHEY, SVGAGI. CDR3 in amino acids: CTGTSSLYEQYF. The CDR3 nucleotides read TGCACCGGGACTTCTAGCCTCTACGAGCAGTACTTC.

There are a few counts of this clone. The CDR3 coding sequence is TGTGCCAGCTCACTCGGACAGGGCTATCAGCCCCAGCATTTT. Protein: CASSLGQGYQPQHF. V gene TRBV18 combines with J gene TRBJ1-5; 8 bases fit TRBD1. Germline V gives CDR1 KGHSH, CDR2 LQKENI. This CDR3 comprises 14 residues. V gave up 4 bases and J gave up 5 bases; unmatched junction bases: 4. Using reference TRBV18 and TRBJ1-5 for the parts outside the CDR3, the full variable domain is NAGVMQNPRHLVRRRGQEARLRCSPMKGHSHVYWYRQLPEEGLKFMVYLQKENIIDESGMPKERFSAEFPKEGPSILRIQQVVRGDSAAYFCASSLGQGYQPQHFGDGTRLSIL.

CDR3 residues: CAQQGAGEKLFF. The CDR3 region has the DNA TGTGCCCAACAGGGGGCAGGTGAAAAACTGTTTTTT. V and J are TRBV30 and TRBJ1-4, with 9 positions matching TRBD1. V lost 8 bases, J lost 7 bases, and 5 bases stayed unmatched. Germline V gene lookup returns CDR1 GTSNPN and CDR2 SVGIG (reference sequence). The CDR3 sequence is 12 residues long.

V gene TRBV2 combines with J gene TRBJ2-1, with a tentative D call TRBD2 (5 bases). V gave up 0 bases and J gave up 7 bases, with 13 bases separating them. CDR1 is SNHLY and CDR2 is FYNNEI in the germline V gene. The CDR3 runs to 15 residues. Here the CDR3 reads CASSEALLAPNEQFF. Written as DNA, the CDR3 is TGTGCCAGCAGTGAAGCGCTGCTAGCTCCGAATGAGCAGTTCTTC.

The chain couples TRBV10-3 to TRBJ1-1, with 10 bases lining up with TRBD1. There are 15 residues in the CDR3. Germline CDR1 is ENHRY and CDR2 is SYGVKD. The V and J ends lost 4 bases and 0 bases, in that order; junction bases with no gene match: 2. CDR3 bases: TGTGCCATCAGTGTAGACAGGGGGCTGAACACTGAAGCTTTCTTT. This encodes CAISVDRGLNTEAFF.

The J gene is TRBJ2-2, the V gene TRBV7-9; no clear D. This CDR3 is 15 amino acids long. Germline CDR1 and CDR2: SEHNR and FQNEAQ (reference sequence). The V end was cut by 7 bases, the J end by 1 base, with 13 bases between. The CDR3 protein is CASTPLPLNTGELFF. The CDR3 nucleotides are TGTGCCAGCACTCCACTCCCTTTGAACACCGGGGAGCTGTTTTTT.

This chain links TRBV5-5 with TRBJ1-5, with D hard to call. The CDR3 runs to 14 residues. The V end was cut by 1 base, the J end by 3 bases, with 8 bases between. CDR1 and CDR2 (germline): SGHKS, YYEKEE (reference sequence). This CDR3 reads CASSLLGINQPQHF. The CDR3 DNA reads as TGTGCCAGCAGCTTGCTAGGCATCAATCAGCCCCAGCATTTT.

V and J are TRBV2 and TRBJ2-1, with D possibly being TRBD2 (6 bases). Germline-derived CDR1 and CDR2 are SNHLY and FYNNEI. V lost 2 bases, J lost 7 bases, and 9 bases lay in between. The length of the CDR3 is 13 residues. CDR3 protein: CASSELGRNEQFF. The DNA of the CDR3 is TGTGCCAGCAGTGAACTGGGGAGGAATGAGCAGTTCTTC. Drawing the rest from reference TRBV2 and TRBJ2-1, the complete variable domain is EPEVTQTPSHQVTQMGQEVILRCVPISNHLYFYWYRQILGQKVEFLVSFYNNEISEKSEIFDDQFSVERPDGSNFTLKIRSTKLEDSAMYFCASSELGRNEQFFGPGTRLTVL.

This rearrangement joins TRBV19 to TRBJ1-5, with TRBD1 as a possible D gene (6 bases). The V end lost 6 bases, the J end lost 0 bases, and 9 bases lay between the germline ends. The germline V gene encodes CDR1 LNHDA and CDR2 SQIVND (reference sequence). The CDR3 loop spans 14 amino acids. CDR3 loop: CASRPDSSNQPQHF. DNA of the CDR3: TGTGCCAGTAGACCGGACAGTAGCAATCAGCCCCAGCATTTT.

CDR3 amino acids: CASIQNTEAFF. CDR3 sequence (DNA): TGTGCCAGCATCCAGAACACTGAAGCTTTCTTT. The chain is built from TRBV28 and TRBJ1-1; no reliable D call. Germline V gene sequence: CDR1 MDHEN, CDR2 SYDVKM. Trimming took 7 bases from V and 1 from J, leaving 4 bases between them. This CDR3 has 11 amino acids.

V and J are TRBV28 and TRBJ1-2; the D gene is possibly TRBD1 (6 bases). Germline V gene lookup returns CDR1 MDHEN and CDR2 SYDVKM. Between the trimmed V and J ends, which lost 6 bases and 8 bases, there was a span of 22 bases. The CDR3 runs to 15 residues. The DNA for the CDR3 is TGTGCCAGCAGCTTACAGGGTCGCGCTACGGGGGGCTACACCTTC. Its translation: CASSLQGRATGGYTF.